These 28 T cell receptor beta chains came from one sample sequenced in a study of blood T cell dynamics during melanoma immunotherapy. TCRdb keeps only in-frame clones here, not all; method: immunoSEQ multiplex PCR. This table has approximately 11,000 clones, about nine tenths appearing once. As to time point: week 3, after first cycle of checkpoint inhibitor. The sequencing here drew on blood, taken from a patient treated with checkpoint blockade. The receptors shown here come from a human donor with melanoma.

The chain has TRBV6-6 and TRBJ2-7, with 13 bases that match TRBD2. J was trimmed by 2 bases and V by 6 bases; bases with no gene match: 1. The CDR3 totals 14 residues. Germline V gene data show CDR1 as MNHNY and CDR2 as SVGAGI (reference sequence). The CDR3 loop reads CASRGLAGTYEQYF. CDR3 bases: TGTGCCAGCAGGGGACTAGCGGGGACCTACGAGCAGTACTTC.

This chain uses TRBV7-2 with TRBJ2-7; D is perhaps TRBD1 (6 bases). CDR3 length: 16 residues. V shed 4 bases and J shed 0 bases, with 16 bases lying between them. Germline V gene data show CDR1 as SGHTA and CDR2 as FQGNSA. The CDR3 reads CASSSRQVTSSYEQYF. The CDR3 region has the DNA TGTGCCAGCAGCTCTCGACAGGTTACAAGCTCCTACGAGCAGTACTTC.

The chain uses TRBV18 and TRBJ1-4, with no clear D. Between the trimmed V and J ends, which lost 0 bases and 8 bases, there was a span of 7 bases. Germline lookup yields CDR1 KGHSH and CDR2 LQKENI. The length of the CDR3 is 13 residues. CDR3 sequence (DNA): TGTGCCAGCTCACCACCTGGGAGGGAAAAACTGTTTTTT. It encodes CASSPPGREKLFF.

This clone was observed a handful of times. The V gene is TRBV15, the J gene TRBJ1-2; maybe TRBD1 (5 bases). Looked up from germline, CDR1 is LNHNV and CDR2 is YYDKDF (reference sequence). The CDR3 runs 16 residues. The V and J ends lost 0 bases and 0 bases respectively, with 11 bases between them. In DNA form, the CDR3 reads TGTGCCACCAGCAGAGATCGGGGCCGTACTAACTATGGCTACACCTTC. It encodes CATSRDRGRTNYGYTF.

The gene calls are TRBV7-2 and TRBJ1-6; a possible D gene is TRBD1 (5 bases). Germline-derived CDR1 and CDR2 are SGHTA and FQGNSA. Deletions cut 3 bases from V and 7 bases from J, with 13 bases between. The CDR3 is made up of 15 amino acids. CDR3 loop: CASSFTGTENSPLHF. CDR3 DNA sequence: TGTGCCAGCAGCTTCACCGGGACGGAGAATTCACCCCTCCACTTT.

This sequence joins TRBV19 and TRBJ1-3; TRBD1 agrees at 8 bases. Germline V lookup: CDR1 LNHDA, CDR2 SQIVND (reference sequence). Unmatched junction bases numbered 12, after V lost 7 bases and J lost 4 bases. The CDR3 consists of 16 residues. Here the CDR3 DNA reads TGTGCCAGTACCTCACGCCAGAGGACAGGGGGAAACACCATATATTTT. Translated, it gives CASTSRQRTGGNTIYF.

This chain connects TRBV6-5 to TRBJ2-5; 7 bases agree with TRBD2. The CDR3 covers 15 residues. J gave up 3 bases and V 0 bases, and 4 bases lay outside the gene matches. Germline loops: CDR1 MNHEY, CDR2 SVGAGI. The CDR3: CASSYSTSRKETQYF. The CDR3 DNA sequence: TGTGCCAGCAGTTACTCGACTAGCAGGAAAGAGACCCAGTACTTC.

The V call is TRBV19, the J call TRBJ2-1; TRBD1 aligns across 9 bases. The CDR3 sequence is 16 residues long. Per germline, CDR1 LNHDA and CDR2 SQIVND (reference sequence). V shed 4 bases and J 6 bases; nucleotides not matched to a gene: 10. The CDR3 is CASSRWTGDYLNEQFF. The DNA for the CDR3 is TGTGCCAGTAGTAGATGGACAGGGGACTACCTCAATGAGCAGTTCTTC.

This chain connects TRBV10-3 to TRBJ2-1; TRBD2 aligns across 7 bases. This CDR3 is 14 amino acids long. The germline CDR1 and CDR2 sequences are ENHRY and SYGVKD. Losses at the gene ends were 3 bases for V and 7 bases for J; bases not matched to a gene: 6. The CDR3 spells CAISDTTGGNEQFF. The CDR3 bases are TGTGCCATCAGTGACACCACCGGGGGGAATGAGCAGTTCTTC.

The chain couples TRBV5-4 to TRBJ2-3; D could derive from TRBD1 or TRBD2 (7 bases each). The CDR3 has 15 residues. The V end was cut by 0 bases, the J end by 6 bases, with 14 bases between. CDR1 is SGHNT, CDR2 YYREEE, per germline (reference sequence). CDR3 sequence: CASSLEGRGGDTQYF. DNA for the CDR3: TGTGCCAGCAGCTTGGAGGGCAGGGGGGGTGATACGCAGTATTTT.

The V call is TRBV4-1, the J call TRBJ1-3, with D perhaps matching TRBD1 (5 bases). V gave up 2 bases and J gave up 0 bases, with 14 bases separating them. CDR3 length: 17 amino acids. The germline gives CDR1 MGHRA, CDR2 YSYEKL. CDR3: CASSQSRDVLSGNTIYF. CDR3 DNA: TGCGCCAGCAGCCAAAGCCGGGACGTCCTCTCTGGAAACACCATATATTTT.

The gene calls are TRBV6-5 and TRBJ2-2; D is uncertain. The CDR3 spans 12 residues. V lost 2 bases, J lost 7 bases, and 5 bases lay in between. Germline CDR1 MNHEY, CDR2 SVGAGI. The CDR3 DNA sequence: TGTGCCAGCAGTTACCCCCTCGGGGAGCTGTTTTTT. Its protein product is CASSYPLGELFF.

The J gene is TRBJ2-3, the V gene TRBV6-6, with 7 positions matching TRBD2. CDR1 is MNHNY, CDR2 SVGAGI, per germline (reference sequence). The length of the CDR3 is 16 residues. V shed 2 bases and J 3 bases; nucleotides not matched to a gene: 8. CDR3 amino acids: CASSYTPLSGTDTQYF. The CDR3 DNA reads as TGTGCCAGCAGTTACACTCCGCTTAGCGGGACAGATACGCAGTATTTT.

CDR3 amino acids: CASRAGQVGGYTF. CDR3 nucleotides: TGTGCCAGCAGGGCCGGGCAGGTCGGTGGCTACACCTTC. The rearrangement joins TRBV2 to TRBJ1-2; no definite D call. CDR1 SNHLY and CDR2 FYNNEI come from the germline V gene. The CDR3 runs 13 residues. V lost 6 bases to trimming and J lost 7 bases, with 15 bases between them.

This clone has only one observation. The chain recombines TRBV5-6 with TRBJ2-5; 11 bases line up with TRBD2. Germline V gene data show CDR1 as SGHDT and CDR2 as YYEEEE. The CDR3 sequence is 17 residues long. V lost 5 bases to trimming and J lost 7 bases; unmatched junction nucleotides: 16. The CDR3 DNA reads as TGTGCCAGCAGTCCAAGCGGACTAGCGGGTCCCCCGGGGACCCAGTACTTC. Protein product: CASSPSGLAGPPGTQYF.

This clone was seen a handful of times. V usage is TRBV11-2 and J usage is TRBJ1-6; D is undetermined. Trimming left V 0 bases short and J 9 bases short, with 18 bases between. This CDR3 has 17 residues. Per germline, CDR1 SGHAT and CDR2 FQNNGV. In DNA form, the CDR3 reads TGTGCCAGCAGCTTAGATCTAGGACCTACAACCAGTTCACCCCTCCACTTT. It codes for CASSLDLGPTTSSPLHF.

The rearrangement joins TRBV5-6 to TRBJ2-3; possibly TRBD1 for D (6 bases). V was clipped by 4 bases and J by 4 bases, with 10 bases between them. The CDR3 spans 13 residues. Germline-derived CDR1 and CDR2 are SGHDT and YYEEEE. The CDR3 region is CASSVRGPDTQYF. CDR3 nucleotide sequence: TGTGCCAGCAGCGTCAGGGGCCCAGATACGCAGTATTTT.

The gene calls are TRBV29-1 and TRBJ2-7, with 8 bases fitting TRBD1. The CDR3 covers 12 residues. V lost 4 bases and J lost 3; bases outside the gene matches: 2. The germline CDR1 and CDR2 sequences are SQVTM and ANQGSEA. In DNA, the CDR3 is TGCAGCGTTGGACAGGGGAACTACGAGCAGTACTTC. Translating it yields CSVGQGNYEQYF.

CDR3 protein: CASSDIVVGQPQHF. For the CDR3, the DNA is TGTGCCAGCAGTGATATCGTAGTGGGCCAGCCCCAGCATTTT. The chain couples TRBV2 to TRBJ1-5, with D hard to call. The CDR3 is made up of 14 amino acids. Germline-derived CDR1 and CDR2 are SNHLY and FYNNEI. V dropped 3 bases and J dropped 7 bases, with 13 bases sitting between them.

This clone is large (0.1 to 1%) within its sample. This chain joins TRBV6-4 and TRBJ1-2; TRBD1 matches at 9 bases. The CDR3 length is 14 residues. Germline lookup yields CDR1 MRHNA and CDR2 SNTAGT. J gave up 7 bases and V 2 bases, and 5 bases lay outside the gene matches. CDR3 DNA: TGTGCCAGCAGTGACGGGACAGGGATCGGTGGCTACACCTTC. Translating it yields CASSDGTGIGGYTF.

This chain's CDR3 is CASSPRGAAGELFF. The CDR3 DNA reads as TGTGCCAGCAGCCCCAGGGGTGCGGCCGGGGAGCTGTTTTTT. The chain carries TRBV6-1 and TRBJ2-2; D might be TRBD1 (6 bases). Per germline, CDR1 MNHNS and CDR2 SASEGT. The germline V and J ends were trimmed by 6 bases and 6 bases, with 14 bases remaining between them. The CDR3 is 14 amino acids.

The genes are TRBV15 and TRBJ1-6; D perhaps matches TRBD1 (5 bases). CDR3 length: 13 amino acids. Germline assignment: CDR1 LNHNV and CDR2 YYDKDF (reference sequence). Deletions cut 4 bases from V and 9 bases from J, with 10 bases between. CDR3 sequence: CATSTGWGSPLHF. The CDR3 region has the DNA TGTGCCACCAGCACAGGGTGGGGTTCACCCCTCCACTTT. Combining the CDR3 with reference TRBV15 and TRBJ1-6 gives the whole variable domain DAMVIQNPRYQVTQFGKPVTLSCSQTLNHNVMYWYQQKSSQAPKLLFHYYDKDFNNEADTPDNFQSRRPNTSFCFLDIRSPGLGDTAMYLCATSTGWGSPLHFGNGTRLTVT.

The chain recombines TRBV5-4 with TRBJ2-5; D call uncertain. Germline CDR1 and CDR2: SGHNT and YYREEE (reference sequence). This CDR3 has 14 residues. The V end was cut by 0 bases, the J end by 0 bases, with 6 bases between. The CDR3 is CASSLVTDQETQYF. The CDR3 bases are TGTGCCAGCAGCTTGGTTACAGACCAAGAGACCCAGTACTTC.

This clone was detected a few times. V gene TRBV5-1 combines with J gene TRBJ1-1, with 7 bases identical to TRBD1. Germline V lookup: CDR1 SGHRS, CDR2 YFSETQ. V lost 3 bases, J lost 5 bases, and 4 bases stayed unmatched. The CDR3 runs 13 residues. DNA of the CDR3: TGCGCCAGCAGCTGGCAGGGGGAAACTGAAGCTTTCTTT. Translating gives CASSWQGETEAFF.

CDR3 nucleotide sequence: TGTGCCAGCAGCCTTAGCCGGGGGGGAGAGCAGTACTTC. Translating it yields CASSLSRGGEQYF. The genes are TRBV11-2 and TRBJ2-7; 8 bases fit TRBD2. The junction had 7 bases not matched to a gene; V was cut back by 5 bases and J by 7 bases. Germline CDR1 and CDR2: SGHAT and FQNNGV. CDR3 size: 13 residues. Using reference TRBV11-2 and TRBJ2-7 for the parts outside the CDR3, the full variable domain is EAGVAQSPRYKIIEKRQSVAFWCNPISGHATLYWYQQILGQGPKLLIQFQNNGVVDDSQLPKDRFSAERLKGVDSTLKIQPAKLEDSAVYLCASSLSRGGEQYFGPGTRLTVT.

The J gene is TRBJ1-5, the V gene TRBV19; a weak D match, TRBD1 (6 bases). This CDR3 region has 15 residues. Germline V gives CDR1 LNHDA, CDR2 SQIVND (reference sequence). The V end lost 1 base, the J end lost 6 bases, and 13 bases lay between the germline ends. CDR3 bases: TGTGCCAGTAGTATAGGTCCAGGGGAGGGTCAGCCCCAGCATTTT. This codes for CASSIGPGEGQPQHF.

This chain uses TRBV10-3 with TRBJ2-1, with 7 bases lining up with TRBD1. V gave up 6 bases and J gave up 7 bases; unmatched junction bases: 3. Germline lookup yields CDR1 ENHRY and CDR2 SYGVKD. The CDR3 sequence is 12 residues long. CDR3 coding DNA: TGTGCCATCAGGGAGACAGGGAATGAGCAGTTCTTC. Amino acids: CAIRETGNEQFF.

This clone has only one observation. V gene TRBV7-3 combines with J gene TRBJ2-3; no firm D call. V shed 2 bases and J shed 5 bases, with 17 bases lying between them. This CDR3 spans 16 amino acids. CDR1 and CDR2 from the germline V gene are SGHTA and FQGTGA. In DNA form, the CDR3 reads TGTGCCAGCAGCTTATCGTCTATAGGGTCGGTAGATACGCAGTATTTT. Protein product: CASSLSSIGSVDTQYF.